This T cell receptor beta chain was sequenced in a study of vaccination and CD4 T cells after COVID-19. Across the study: Participants were administered two doses of either the BNT162b2 or the mRNA-1273 vaccine.

Treatment: approximately nine-day PBMC culture with coronavirus spike peptide pools or control peptides (ViraFEST assay). Study-level findings and limits: Spike mono-reactivity held for 304 of 307 vaccine-specific clones in convalescent patients. Convalescent patients showed a median 86.3% of reactive clones that were seen only post-vaccination.

The CDR3 is 16 residues long. Germline-derived CDR1 and CDR2 are MNHEY and SMNVEV (reference sequence). V lost 7 bases to trimming and J lost 6 bases; unmatched junction nucleotides: 10. Sequencing of the DNA from cultured CD4+ T cells was carried out with the Oncomine TCR Beta short-read assay. TCRdb re-called the PCR reads through MiXCR, storing one row per CDR3 protein. The table records over 15,000 distinct CDR3 sequences, around 30% of them present only once. Comments on this clonotype: Its cognate antigen is unknown.

The rearrangement links TRBV27 to TRBJ2-3; 13 bases are shared with TRBD2. The receptor's source is a human donor with COVID-19. Sequencing was done on a sample of cultured CD4+ T cells from blood. Here the CDR3 DNA reads TGTGCCAGCACTAACCCTGGGACTAGCGGGGCTGATACGCAGTATTTT. This codes for CASTNPGTSGADTQYF.